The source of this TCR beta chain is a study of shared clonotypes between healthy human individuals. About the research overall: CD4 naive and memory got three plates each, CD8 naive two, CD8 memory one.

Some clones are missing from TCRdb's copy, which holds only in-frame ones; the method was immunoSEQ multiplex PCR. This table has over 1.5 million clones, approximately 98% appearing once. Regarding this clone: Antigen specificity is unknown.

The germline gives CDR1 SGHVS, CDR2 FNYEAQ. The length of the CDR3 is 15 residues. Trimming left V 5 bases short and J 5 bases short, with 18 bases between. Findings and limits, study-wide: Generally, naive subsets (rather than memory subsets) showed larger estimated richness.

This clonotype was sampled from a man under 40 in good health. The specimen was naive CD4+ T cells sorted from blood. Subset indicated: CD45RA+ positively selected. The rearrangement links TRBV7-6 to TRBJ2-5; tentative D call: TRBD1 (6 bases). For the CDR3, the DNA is TGTGCCAGCAGCACCTCCCAGGGGAGTGGCGAGACCCAGTACTTC. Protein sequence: CASSTSQGSGETQYF. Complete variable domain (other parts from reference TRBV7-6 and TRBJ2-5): GAGVSQSPRYKVTKRGQDVALRCDPISGHVSLYWYRQALGQGPEFLTYFNYEAQQDKSGLPNDRFSAERPEGSISTLTIQRTEQRDSAMYRCASSTSQGSGETQYFGPGTRLLVL.